This section outlines one T cell receptor (beta chain) sequence together with its context. The entry originates in a study of blood T cell repertoires in COVID-19. Study as a whole: Italy, Spain and the United States were the sources of the convalescent and acute COVID-19 samples.

As processed by the authors: Nucleated cell counts were estimated from reference gene primer amplification. Data came from immunoSEQ multiplex PCR; TCRdb stores just in-frame clones and leaves some out. From that table come the V and J calls and clone size; the DNA was used to work out D and trimming. The table records more than 100,000 clones, around 79% of them present only once. V was trimmed by 5 bases and J by 6 bases, leaving 19 bases between them. Germline V gene data show CDR1 as SEHNR and CDR2 as FQNEAQ (reference sequence). This CDR3 spans 16 amino acids. The clonotype comes from a man between 65 and 85 years old with acute or convalescent COVID-19. The J gene is TRBJ2-2, the V gene TRBV7-9; the D gene is possibly TRBD2 (7 bases). Material: peripheral blood. The DNA for the CDR3 is TGTGCCAGCAGCGCCCACGGGGGGCAATGGGCCGGGGAGCTGTTTTTT. Translated: CASSAHGGQWAGELFF.